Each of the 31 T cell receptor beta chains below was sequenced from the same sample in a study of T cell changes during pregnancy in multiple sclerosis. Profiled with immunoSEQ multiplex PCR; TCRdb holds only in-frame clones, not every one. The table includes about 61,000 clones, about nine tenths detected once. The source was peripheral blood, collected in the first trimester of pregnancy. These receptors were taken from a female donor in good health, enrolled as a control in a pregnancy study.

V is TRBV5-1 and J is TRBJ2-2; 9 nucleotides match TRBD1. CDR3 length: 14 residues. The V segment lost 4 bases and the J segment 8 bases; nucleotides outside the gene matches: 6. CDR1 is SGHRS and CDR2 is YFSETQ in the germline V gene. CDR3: CASSPDRGVGELFF. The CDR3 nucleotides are TGCGCCAGCAGCCCCGACAGGGGGGTAGGGGAGCTGTTTTTT.

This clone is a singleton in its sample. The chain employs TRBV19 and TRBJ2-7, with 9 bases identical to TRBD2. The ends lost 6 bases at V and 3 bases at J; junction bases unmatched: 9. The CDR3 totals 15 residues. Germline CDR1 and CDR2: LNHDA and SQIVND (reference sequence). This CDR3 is CASSSGAGGVYEQYF. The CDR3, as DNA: TGTGCCAGTAGCAGTGGAGCGGGGGGTGTCTACGAGCAGTACTTC. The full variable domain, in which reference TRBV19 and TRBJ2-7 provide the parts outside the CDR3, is DGGITQSPKYLFRKEGQNVTLSCEQNLNHDAMYWYRQDPGQGLRLIYYSQIVNDFQKGDIAEGYSVSREKKESFPLTVTSAQKNPTAFYLCASSSGAGGVYEQYFGPGTRLTVT.

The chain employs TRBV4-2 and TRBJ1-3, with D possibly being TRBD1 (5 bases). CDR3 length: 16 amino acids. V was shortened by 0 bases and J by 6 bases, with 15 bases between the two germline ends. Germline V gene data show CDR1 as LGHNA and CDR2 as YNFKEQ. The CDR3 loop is CASSQDWDLLVNTIYF. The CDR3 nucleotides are TGTGCCAGCAGCCAAGATTGGGACTTACTCGTAAACACCATATATTTT.

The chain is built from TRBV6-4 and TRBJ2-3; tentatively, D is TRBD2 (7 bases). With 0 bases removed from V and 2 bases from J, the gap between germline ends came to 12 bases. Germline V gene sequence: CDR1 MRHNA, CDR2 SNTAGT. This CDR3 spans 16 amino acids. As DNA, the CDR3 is TGTGCCAGCAGTGACTCGTCGGGGGGCCACACAGATACGCAGTATTTT. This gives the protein CASSDSSGGHTDTQYF.

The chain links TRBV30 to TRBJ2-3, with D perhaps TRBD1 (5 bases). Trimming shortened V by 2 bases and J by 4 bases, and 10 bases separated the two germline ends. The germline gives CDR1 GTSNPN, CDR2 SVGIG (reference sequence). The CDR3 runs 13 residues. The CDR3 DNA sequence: TGTGCCTGGAGTCGCAGGGCCCCAGATACGCAGTATTTT. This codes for CAWSRRAPDTQYF.

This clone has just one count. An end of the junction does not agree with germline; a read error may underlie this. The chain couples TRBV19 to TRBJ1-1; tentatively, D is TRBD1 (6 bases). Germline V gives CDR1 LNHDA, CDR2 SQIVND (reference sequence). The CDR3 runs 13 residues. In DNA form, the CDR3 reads TGTGCCAGTAGCCAACAGGGTAGCACTGAAGCTTTTTTT. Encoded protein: CASSQQGSTEAFF.

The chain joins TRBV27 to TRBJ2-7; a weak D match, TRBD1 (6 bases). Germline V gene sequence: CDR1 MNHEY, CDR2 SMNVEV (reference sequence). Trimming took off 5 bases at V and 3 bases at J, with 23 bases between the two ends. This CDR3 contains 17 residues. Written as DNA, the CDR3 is TGTGCCAGCAGTCCCTATGGTGCAGGGGAGTTACTCTACGAGCAGTACTTC. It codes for CASSPYGAGELLYEQYF.

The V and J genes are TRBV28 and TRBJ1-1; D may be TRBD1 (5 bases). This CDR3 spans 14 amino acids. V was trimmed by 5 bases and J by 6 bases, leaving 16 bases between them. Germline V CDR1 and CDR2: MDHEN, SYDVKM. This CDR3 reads CASSRGGRVPEAFF. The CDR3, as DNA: TGTGCCAGCAGTCGGGGGGGTAGGGTTCCTGAAGCTTTCTTT.

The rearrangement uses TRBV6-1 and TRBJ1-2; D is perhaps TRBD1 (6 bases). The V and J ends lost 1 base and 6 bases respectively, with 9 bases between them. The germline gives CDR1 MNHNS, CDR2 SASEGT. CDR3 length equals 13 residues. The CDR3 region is CASSEGGRNGYTF. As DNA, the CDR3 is TGTGCCAGCAGTGAAGGGGGGCGGAATGGCTACACCTTC.

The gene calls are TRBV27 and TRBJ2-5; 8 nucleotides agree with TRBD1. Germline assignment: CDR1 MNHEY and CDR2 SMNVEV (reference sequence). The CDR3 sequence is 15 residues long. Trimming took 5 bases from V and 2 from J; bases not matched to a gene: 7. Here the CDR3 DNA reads TGTGCCAGCAGTGCCTTGGGACAGGAACAAGAGACCCAGTACTTC. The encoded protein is CASSALGQEQETQYF.

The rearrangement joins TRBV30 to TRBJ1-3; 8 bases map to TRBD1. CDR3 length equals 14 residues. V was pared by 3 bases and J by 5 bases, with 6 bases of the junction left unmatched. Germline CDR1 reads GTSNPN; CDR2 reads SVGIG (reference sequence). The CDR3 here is CAWSVDRGRNTIYF. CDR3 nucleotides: TGTGCCTGGAGCGTCGACAGGGGTAGAAACACCATATATTTT.

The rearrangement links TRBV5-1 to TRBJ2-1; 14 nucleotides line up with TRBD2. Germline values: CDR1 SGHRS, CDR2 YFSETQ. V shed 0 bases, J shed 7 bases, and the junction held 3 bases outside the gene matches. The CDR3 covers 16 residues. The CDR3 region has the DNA TGCGCCAGCAGCTTGGCCGGGACTAGCGGGGGAAATGAGCAGTTCTTC. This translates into CASSLAGTSGGNEQFF.

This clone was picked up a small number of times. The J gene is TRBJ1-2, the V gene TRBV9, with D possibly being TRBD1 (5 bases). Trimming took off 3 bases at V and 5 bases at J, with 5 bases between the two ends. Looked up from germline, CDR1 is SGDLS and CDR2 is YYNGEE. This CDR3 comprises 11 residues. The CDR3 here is CASSEGYGYTF. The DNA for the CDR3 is TGTGCCAGCAGCGAGGGGTATGGCTACACCTTC.

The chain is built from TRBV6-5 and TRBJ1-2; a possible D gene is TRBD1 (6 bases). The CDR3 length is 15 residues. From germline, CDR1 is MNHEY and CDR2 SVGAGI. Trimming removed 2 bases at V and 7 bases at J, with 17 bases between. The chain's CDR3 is CASSYLAGVQTGYTF. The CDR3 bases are TGTGCCAGCAGTTACCTTGCAGGGGTCCAAACTGGCTACACCTTC.

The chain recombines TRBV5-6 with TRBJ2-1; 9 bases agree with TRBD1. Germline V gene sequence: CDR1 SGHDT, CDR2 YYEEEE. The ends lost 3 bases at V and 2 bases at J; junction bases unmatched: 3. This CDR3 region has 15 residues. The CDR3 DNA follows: TGTGCCAGCAGCTCCCGGGACAGGGCCTACAATGAGCAGTTCTTC. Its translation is CASSSRDRAYNEQFF.

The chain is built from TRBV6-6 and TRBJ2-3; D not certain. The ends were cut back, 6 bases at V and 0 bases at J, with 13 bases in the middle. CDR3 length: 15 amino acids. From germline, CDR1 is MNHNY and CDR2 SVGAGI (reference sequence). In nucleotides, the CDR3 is TGTGCCAGCAGCCTAGAGACGACTAGCACAGATACGCAGTATTTT. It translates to CASSLETTSTDTQYF.

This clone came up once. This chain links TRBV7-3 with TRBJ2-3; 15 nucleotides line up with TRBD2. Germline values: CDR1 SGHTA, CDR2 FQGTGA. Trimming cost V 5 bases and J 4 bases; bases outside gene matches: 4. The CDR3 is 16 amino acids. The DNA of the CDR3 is TGTGCCAGCAGCCGGGGACTAGCGGGGGGAGCAGATACGCAGTATTTT. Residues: CASSRGLAGGADTQYF.

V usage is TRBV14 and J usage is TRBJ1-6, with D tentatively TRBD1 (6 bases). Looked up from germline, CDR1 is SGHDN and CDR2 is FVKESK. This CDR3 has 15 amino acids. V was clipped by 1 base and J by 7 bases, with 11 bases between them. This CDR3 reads CASSQGQGPNSPLHF. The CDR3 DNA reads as TGTGCCAGCAGCCAAGGGCAGGGGCCCAATTCACCCCTCCACTTT.

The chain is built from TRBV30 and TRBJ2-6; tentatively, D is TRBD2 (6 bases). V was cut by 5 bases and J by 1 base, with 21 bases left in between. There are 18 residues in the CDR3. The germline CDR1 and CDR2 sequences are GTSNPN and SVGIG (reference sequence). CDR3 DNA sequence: TGTGCCTGGCACAGCTTGGCGGGGATTAGGTCTGGGGCCAACGTCCTGACTTTC. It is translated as CAWHSLAGIRSGANVLTF.

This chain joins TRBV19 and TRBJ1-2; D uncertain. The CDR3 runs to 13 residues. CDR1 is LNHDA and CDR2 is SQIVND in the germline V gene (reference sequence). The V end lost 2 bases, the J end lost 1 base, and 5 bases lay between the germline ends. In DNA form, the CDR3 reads TGTGCCAGTAGTATATCGGTTAACTATGGCTACACCTTC. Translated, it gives CASSISVNYGYTF.

The CDR3 nucleotides are TGTGCCAGCAACGACAGGGGAGGTTTAGGGGAGACCCAGTACTTC. Its translation is CASNDRGGLGETQYF. This rearrangement joins TRBV5-4 to TRBJ2-5; 8 bases are a match to TRBD1. Per the germline V gene, CDR1 is SGHNT and CDR2 is YYREEE (reference sequence). V gave up 6 bases and J gave up 5 bases; unmatched junction bases: 12. The CDR3 has 15 amino acids. Full variable domain (outside the CDR3, taken from reference TRBV5-4 and TRBJ2-5): ETGVTQSPTHLIKTRGQQVTLRCSSQSGHNTVSWYQQALGQGPQFIFQYYREEENGRGNFPPRFSGLQFPNYSSELNVNALELDDSALYLCASNDRGGLGETQYFGPGTRLLVL.

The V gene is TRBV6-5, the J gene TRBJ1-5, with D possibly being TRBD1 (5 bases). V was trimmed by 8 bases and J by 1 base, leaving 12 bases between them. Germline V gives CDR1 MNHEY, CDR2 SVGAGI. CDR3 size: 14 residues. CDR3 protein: CASRNGGSNQPQHF. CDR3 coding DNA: TGTGCCAGCCGAAACGGGGGAAGCAATCAGCCCCAGCATTTT.

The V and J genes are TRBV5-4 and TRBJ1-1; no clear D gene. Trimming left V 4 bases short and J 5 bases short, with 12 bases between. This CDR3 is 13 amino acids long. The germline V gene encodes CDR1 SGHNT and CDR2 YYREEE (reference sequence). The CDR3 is CASSPGSRTEAFF. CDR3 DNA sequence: TGTGCCAGCAGCCCGGGAAGTCGGACTGAAGCTTTCTTT.

In DNA, the CDR3 is TGTGCCAGCAGCCGGGACAGGGCTGGCACCGGGGAGCTGTTTTTT. Its translation is CASSRDRAGTGELFF. The rearrangement links TRBV7-2 to TRBJ2-2; 9 bases agree with TRBD1. Looked up from germline, CDR1 is SGHTA and CDR2 is FQGNSA. The CDR3 runs 15 residues. The V segment lost 5 bases and the J segment 4 bases; nucleotides outside the gene matches: 5.

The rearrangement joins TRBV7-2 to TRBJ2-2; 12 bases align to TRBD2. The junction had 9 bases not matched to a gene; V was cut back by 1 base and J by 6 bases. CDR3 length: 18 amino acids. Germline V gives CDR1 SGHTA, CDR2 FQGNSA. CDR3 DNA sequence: TGTGCCAGCAGCTTAGGCCTAGCGGGGGGGCTGGGCGCCGGGGAGCTGTTTTTT. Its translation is CASSLGLAGGLGAGELFF.

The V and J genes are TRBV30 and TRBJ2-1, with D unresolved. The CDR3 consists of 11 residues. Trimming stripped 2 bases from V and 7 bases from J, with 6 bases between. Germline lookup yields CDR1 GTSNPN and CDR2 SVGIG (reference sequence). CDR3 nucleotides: TGTGCCTGGAGTAGGCGGAATGAGCAGTTCTTC. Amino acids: CAWSRRNEQFF.

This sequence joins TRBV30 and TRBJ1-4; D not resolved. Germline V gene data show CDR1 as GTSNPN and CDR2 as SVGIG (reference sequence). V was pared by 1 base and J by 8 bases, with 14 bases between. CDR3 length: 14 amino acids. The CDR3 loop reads CAWSAHSPWEKLFF. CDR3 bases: TGTGCCTGGAGTGCCCACTCGCCATGGGAAAAACTGTTTTTT.

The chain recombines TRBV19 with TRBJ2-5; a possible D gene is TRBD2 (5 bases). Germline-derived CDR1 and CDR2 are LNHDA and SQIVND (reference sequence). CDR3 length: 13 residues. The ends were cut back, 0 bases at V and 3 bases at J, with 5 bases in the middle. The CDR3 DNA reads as TGTGCCAGTAGTATAGACGGGGAAGAGACCCAGTACTTC. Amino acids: CASSIDGEETQYF. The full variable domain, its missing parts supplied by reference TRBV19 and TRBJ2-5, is DGGITQSPKYLFRKEGQNVTLSCEQNLNHDAMYWYRQDPGQGLRLIYYSQIVNDFQKGDIAEGYSVSREKKESFPLTVTSAQKNPTAFYLCASSIDGEETQYFGPGTRLLVL.

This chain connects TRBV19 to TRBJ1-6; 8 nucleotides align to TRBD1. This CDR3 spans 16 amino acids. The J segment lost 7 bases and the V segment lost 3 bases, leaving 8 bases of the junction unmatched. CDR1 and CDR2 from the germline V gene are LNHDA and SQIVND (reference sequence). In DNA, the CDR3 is TGTGCCAGTAGTATCCGGACAGGGATGGAAAATTCACCCCTCCACTTT. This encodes CASSIRTGMENSPLHF.

CDR3 coding DNA: TGTGCCAGCAGTTCAACCCGGGACAGCAACTATGGCTACACCTTC. Its translation: CASSSTRDSNYGYTF. This chain connects TRBV7-9 to TRBJ1-2; 7 nucleotides line up with TRBD1. Germline CDR1 SEHNR, CDR2 FQNEAQ (reference sequence). CDR3 length equals 15 residues. The ends lost 6 bases at V and 2 bases at J; junction bases unmatched: 9.

The CDR3 DNA sequence: TGTGCCAGCGGCAGGTTTGCAACTAATGAAAAACTGTTTTTT. It is translated as CASGRFATNEKLFF. The J gene is TRBJ1-4, the V gene TRBV27; D gene uncertain. V was cut by 8 bases and J by 0 bases, with 10 bases left in between. CDR1 and CDR2 (germline): MNHEY, SMNVEV (reference sequence). CDR3 length equals 14 residues.